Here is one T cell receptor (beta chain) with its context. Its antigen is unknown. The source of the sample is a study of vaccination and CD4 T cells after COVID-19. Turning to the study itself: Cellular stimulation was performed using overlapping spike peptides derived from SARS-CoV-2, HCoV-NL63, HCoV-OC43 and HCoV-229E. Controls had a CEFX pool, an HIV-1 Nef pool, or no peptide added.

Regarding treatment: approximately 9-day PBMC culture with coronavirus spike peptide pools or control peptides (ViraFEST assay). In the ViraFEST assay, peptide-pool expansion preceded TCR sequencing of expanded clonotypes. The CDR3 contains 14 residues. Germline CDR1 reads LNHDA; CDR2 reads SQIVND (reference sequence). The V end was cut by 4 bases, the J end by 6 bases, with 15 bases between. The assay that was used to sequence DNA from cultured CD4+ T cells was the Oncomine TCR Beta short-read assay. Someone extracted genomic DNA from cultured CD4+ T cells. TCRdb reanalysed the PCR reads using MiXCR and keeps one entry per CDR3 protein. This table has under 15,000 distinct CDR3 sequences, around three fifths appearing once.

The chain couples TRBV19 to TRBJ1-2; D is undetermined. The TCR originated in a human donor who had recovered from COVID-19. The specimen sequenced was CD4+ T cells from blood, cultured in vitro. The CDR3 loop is CASSTITRENGYTF. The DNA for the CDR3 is TGTGCCAGTAGTACCATTACACGGGAGAATGGCTACACCTTC.